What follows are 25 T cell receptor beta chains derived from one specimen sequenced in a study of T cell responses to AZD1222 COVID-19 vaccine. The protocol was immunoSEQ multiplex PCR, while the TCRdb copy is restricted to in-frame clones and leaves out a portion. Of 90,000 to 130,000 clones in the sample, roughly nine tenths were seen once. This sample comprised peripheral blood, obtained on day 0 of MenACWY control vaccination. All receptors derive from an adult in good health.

CDR3 loop: CASSLGGLGEKLFF. The CDR3 coding sequence is TGCGCCAGCAGCTTGGGAGGATTGGGTGAAAAACTGTTTTTT. The V call is TRBV5-1, the J call TRBJ1-4; no reliable D call. V was clipped by 0 bases and J by 7 bases, with 10 bases between them. Germline V gene data show CDR1 as SGHRS and CDR2 as YFSETQ. CDR3 length: 14 amino acids.

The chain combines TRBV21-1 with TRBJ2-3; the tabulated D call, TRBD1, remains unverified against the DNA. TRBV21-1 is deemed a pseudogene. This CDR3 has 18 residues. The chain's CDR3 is CASSKVVQGRQYTDTQYF. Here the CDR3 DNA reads TGTGCCAGCAGCAAAGTCGTTCAGGGAAGACAATACACAGATACGCAGTATTTT.

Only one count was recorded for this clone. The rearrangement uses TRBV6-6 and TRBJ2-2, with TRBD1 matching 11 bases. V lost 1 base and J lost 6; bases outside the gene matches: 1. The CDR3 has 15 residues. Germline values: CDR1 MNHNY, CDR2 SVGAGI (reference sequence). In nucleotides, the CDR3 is TGTGCCAGCAGTTACTGGACAGGGGGCTCCGGGGAGCTGTTTTTT. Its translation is CASSYWTGGSGELFF.

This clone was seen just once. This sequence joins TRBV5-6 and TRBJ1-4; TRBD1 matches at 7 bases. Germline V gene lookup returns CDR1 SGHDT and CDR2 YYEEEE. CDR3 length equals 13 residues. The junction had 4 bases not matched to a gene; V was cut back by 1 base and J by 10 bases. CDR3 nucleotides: TGTGCCAGCAGCTTGCGGCCAGGGGGAAAACTGTTTTTT. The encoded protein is CASSLRPGGKLFF.

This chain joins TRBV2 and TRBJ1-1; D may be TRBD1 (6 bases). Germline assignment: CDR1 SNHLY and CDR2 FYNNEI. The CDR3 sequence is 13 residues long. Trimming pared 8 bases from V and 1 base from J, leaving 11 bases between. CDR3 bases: TGTGCCAGCCATTTACAGGGGAACACTGAAGCTTTCTTT. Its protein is CASHLQGNTEAFF.

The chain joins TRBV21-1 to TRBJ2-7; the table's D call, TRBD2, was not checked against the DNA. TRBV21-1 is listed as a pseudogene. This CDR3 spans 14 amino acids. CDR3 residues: CASSRELGNYEQYF. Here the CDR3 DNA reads TGTGCCAGCAGCAGGGAGTTGGGAAACTACGAGCAGTACTTC.

CDR3 amino acids: CASSEQGTGTQYF. Here the CDR3 DNA reads TGTGCCAGCAGTGAACAGGGTACCGGGACGCAGTATTTT. This chain links TRBV27 with TRBJ2-3, with a weak D call TRBD1 (6 bases). Germline-derived CDR1 and CDR2 are MNHEY and SMNVEV (reference sequence). The CDR3 is made up of 13 amino acids. The V and J ends lost 5 bases and 9 bases respectively, with 15 bases between them.

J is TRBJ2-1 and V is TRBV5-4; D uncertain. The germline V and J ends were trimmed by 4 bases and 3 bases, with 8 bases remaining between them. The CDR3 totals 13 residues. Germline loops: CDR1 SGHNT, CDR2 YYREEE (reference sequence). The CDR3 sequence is CASSIQDYNEQFF. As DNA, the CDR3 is TGTGCCAGCAGCATCCAGGACTACAATGAGCAGTTCTTC. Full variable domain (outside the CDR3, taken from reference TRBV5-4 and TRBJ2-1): ETGVTQSPTHLIKTRGQQVTLRCSSQSGHNTVSWYQQALGQGPQFIFQYYREEENGRGNFPPRFSGLQFPNYSSELNVNALELDDSALYLCASSIQDYNEQFFGPGTRLTVL.

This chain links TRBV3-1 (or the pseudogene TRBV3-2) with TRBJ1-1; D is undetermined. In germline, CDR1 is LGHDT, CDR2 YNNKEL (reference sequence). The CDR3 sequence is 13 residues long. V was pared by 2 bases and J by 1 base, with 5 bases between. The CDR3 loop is CASSQPSNTEAFF. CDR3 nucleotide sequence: TGTGCCAGCAGCCAACCTTCGAACACTGAAGCTTTCTTT.

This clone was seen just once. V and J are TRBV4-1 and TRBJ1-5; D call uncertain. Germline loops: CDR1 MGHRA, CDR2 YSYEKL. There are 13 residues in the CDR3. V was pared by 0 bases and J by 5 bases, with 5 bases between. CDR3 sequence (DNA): TGCGCCAGCAGCCAAGATTGGGATCAGCCCCAGCATTTT. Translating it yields CASSQDWDQPQHF.

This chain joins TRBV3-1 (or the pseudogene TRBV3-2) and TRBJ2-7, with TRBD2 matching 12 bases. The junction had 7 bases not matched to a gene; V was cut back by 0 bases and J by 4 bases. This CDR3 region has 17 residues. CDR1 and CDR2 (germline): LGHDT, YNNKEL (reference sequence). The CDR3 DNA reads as TGTGCCAGCAGCCAAGATGGAGGACTAGCGGGGCGGTACGAGCAGTACTTC. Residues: CASSQDGGLAGRYEQYF.

The CDR3: CASSPPTLLPGQGGFGYTF. In nucleotides, the CDR3 is TGTGCCAGCAGCCCTCCTACCCTACTACCGGGACAGGGGGGCTTTGGCTACACCTTC. This sequence joins TRBV28 and TRBJ1-2; 11 bases map to TRBD1. Per the germline V gene, CDR1 is MDHEN and CDR2 is SYDVKM. The CDR3 sequence is 19 residues long. The V segment lost 6 bases and the J segment 7 bases; nucleotides outside the gene matches: 22.

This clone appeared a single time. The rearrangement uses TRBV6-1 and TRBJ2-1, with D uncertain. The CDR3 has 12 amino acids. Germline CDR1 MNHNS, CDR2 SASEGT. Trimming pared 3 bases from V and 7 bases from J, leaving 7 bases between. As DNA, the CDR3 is TGTGCCAGCAGTGATGCCCTGAATGAGCAGTTCTTC. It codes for CASSDALNEQFF.

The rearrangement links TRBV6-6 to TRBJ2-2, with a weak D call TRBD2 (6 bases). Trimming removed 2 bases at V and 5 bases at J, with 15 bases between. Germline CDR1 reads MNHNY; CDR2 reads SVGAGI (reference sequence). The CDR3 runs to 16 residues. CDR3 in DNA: TGTGCCAGCAGTTACCCCTGGCGGGCGGGGACCGGGGAGCTGTTTTTT. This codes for CASSYPWRAGTGELFF.

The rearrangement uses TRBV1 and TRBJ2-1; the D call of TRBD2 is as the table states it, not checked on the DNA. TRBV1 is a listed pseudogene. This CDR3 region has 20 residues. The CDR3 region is CTSSREAGTSGGSSYNEQFF. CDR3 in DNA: TGCACCAGCAGCCGAGAAGCCGGGACTAGCGGGGGTAGCTCCTACAATGAGCAGTTCTTC.

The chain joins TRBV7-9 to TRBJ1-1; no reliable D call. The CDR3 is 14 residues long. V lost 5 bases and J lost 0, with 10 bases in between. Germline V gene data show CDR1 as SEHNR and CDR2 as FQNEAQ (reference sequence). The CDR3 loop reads CASSPPWVNTEAFF. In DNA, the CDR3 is TGTGCCAGCAGCCCCCCGTGGGTGAACACTGAAGCTTTCTTT.

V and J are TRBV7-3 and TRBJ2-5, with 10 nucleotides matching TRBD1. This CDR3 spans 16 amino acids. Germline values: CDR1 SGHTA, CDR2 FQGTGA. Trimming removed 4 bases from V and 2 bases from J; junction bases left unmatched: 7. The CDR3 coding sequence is TGTGCCAGCAGCTCCCAGGGACAGGGGTGGCAAGAGACCCAGTACTTC. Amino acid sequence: CASSSQGQGWQETQYF.

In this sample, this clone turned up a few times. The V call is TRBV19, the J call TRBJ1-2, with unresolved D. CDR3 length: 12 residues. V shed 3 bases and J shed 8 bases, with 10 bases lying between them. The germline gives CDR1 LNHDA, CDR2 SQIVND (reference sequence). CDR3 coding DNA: TGTGCCAGTAGTATTGAGTCCTACGGCTACACCTTC. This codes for CASSIESYGYTF. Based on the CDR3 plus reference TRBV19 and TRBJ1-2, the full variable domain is DGGITQSPKYLFRKEGQNVTLSCEQNLNHDAMYWYRQDPGQGLRLIYYSQIVNDFQKGDIAEGYSVSREKKESFPLTVTSAQKNPTAFYLCASSIESYGYTFGSGTRLTVV.

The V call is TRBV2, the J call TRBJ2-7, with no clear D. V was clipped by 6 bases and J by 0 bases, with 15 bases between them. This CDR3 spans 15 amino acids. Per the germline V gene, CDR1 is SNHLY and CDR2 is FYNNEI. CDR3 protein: CASRGPGSDSYEQYF. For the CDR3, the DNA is TGTGCCAGCAGGGGCCCCGGGTCCGACTCCTACGAGCAGTACTTC.

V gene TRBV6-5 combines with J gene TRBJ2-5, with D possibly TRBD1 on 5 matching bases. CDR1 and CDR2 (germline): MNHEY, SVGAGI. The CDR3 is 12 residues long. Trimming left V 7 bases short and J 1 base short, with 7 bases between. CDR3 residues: CASKGSQETQYF. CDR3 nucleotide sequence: TGTGCCAGCAAGGGGTCCCAAGAGACCCAGTACTTC.

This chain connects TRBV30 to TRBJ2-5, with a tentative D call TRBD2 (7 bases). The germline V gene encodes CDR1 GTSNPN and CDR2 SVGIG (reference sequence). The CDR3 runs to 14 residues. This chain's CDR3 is CAYHRGGAQETQYF. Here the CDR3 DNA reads TGTGCATATCATCGAGGGGGGGCCCAAGAGACCCAGTACTTC.

DNA of the CDR3: TGTGCCAGCAGCTTAGTCTCTAGCGGGGGGAGCTTTGAGACCCAGTACTTC. This encodes CASSLVSSGGSFETQYF. V usage is TRBV7-8 and J usage is TRBJ2-5, with 11 bases fitting TRBD2. Germline V lookup: CDR1 SGHVS, CDR2 FQNEAQ. The CDR3 totals 17 residues. With V trimmed by 1 base and J by 5 bases, 9 bases remained unmatched.

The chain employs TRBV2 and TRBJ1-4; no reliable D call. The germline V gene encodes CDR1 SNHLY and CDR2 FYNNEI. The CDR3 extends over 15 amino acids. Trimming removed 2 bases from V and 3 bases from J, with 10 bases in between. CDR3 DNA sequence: TGTGCCAGCAGTGAAAGGGCAGGCGCTAATGAAAAACTGTTTTTT. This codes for CASSERAGANEKLFF.

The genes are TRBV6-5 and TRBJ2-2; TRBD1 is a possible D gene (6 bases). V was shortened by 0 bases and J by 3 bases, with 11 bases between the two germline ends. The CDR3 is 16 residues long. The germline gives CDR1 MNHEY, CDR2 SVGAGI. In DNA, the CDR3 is TGTGCCAGCAGTTACTCGTCCCAGGGGCACACCGGGGAGCTGTTTTTT. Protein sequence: CASSYSSQGHTGELFF.

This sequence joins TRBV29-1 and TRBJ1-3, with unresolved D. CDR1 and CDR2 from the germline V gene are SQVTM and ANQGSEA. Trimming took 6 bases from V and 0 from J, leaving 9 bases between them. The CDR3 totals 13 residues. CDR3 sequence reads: CSVTENSGNTIYF. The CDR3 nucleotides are TGCAGCGTCACAGAGAACTCTGGAAACACCATATATTTT.